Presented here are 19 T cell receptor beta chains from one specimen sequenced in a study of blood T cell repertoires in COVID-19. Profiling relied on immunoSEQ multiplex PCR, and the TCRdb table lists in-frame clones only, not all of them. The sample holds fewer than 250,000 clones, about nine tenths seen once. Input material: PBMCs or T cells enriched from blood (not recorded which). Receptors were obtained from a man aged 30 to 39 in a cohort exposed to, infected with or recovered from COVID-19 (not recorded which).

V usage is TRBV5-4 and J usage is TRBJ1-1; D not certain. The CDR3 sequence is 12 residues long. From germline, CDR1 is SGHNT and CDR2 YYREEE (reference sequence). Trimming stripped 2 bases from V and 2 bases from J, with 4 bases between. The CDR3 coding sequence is TGTGCCAGCAGCTTTAGTAACACTGAAGCTTTCTTT. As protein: CASSFSNTEAFF.

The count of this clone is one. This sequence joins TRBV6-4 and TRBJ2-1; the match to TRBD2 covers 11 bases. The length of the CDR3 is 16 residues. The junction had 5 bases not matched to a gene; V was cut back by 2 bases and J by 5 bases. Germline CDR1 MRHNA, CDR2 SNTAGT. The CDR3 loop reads CASSDLAGGRDNEQFF. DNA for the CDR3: TGTGCCAGCAGTGACCTAGCGGGAGGAAGGGACAATGAGCAGTTCTTC.

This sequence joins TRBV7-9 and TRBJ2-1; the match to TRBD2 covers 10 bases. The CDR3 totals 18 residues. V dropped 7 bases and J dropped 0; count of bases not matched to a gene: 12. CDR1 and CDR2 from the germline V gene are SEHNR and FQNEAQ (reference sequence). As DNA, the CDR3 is TGTGCCAGCACTCCTCTACGGACTAGCGGTTCCTCCTACAATGAGCAGTTCTTC. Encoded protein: CASTPLRTSGSSYNEQFF.

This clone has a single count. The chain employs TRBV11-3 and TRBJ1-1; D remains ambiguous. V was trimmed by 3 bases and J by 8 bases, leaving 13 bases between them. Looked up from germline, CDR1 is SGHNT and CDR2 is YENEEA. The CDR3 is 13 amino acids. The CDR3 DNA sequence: TGTGCCAGCAGCTTCGAGCGGAACGGCGAAGCTTTCTTT. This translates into CASSFERNGEAFF.

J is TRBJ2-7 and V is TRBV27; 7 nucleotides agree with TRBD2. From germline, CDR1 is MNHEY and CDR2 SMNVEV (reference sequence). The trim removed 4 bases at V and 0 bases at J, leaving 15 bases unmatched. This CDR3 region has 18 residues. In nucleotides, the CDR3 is TGTGCCAGCAGTTCAAAGGTTAGGCTAGCGGCCAGCTCCTACGAGCAGTACTTC. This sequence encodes CASSSKVRLAASSYEQYF.

The CDR3, as DNA: TGTGCCAGCAGCGCGGAGGGGCTCTACGAGCAGTACTTC. Translation gives CASSAEGLYEQYF. This chain connects TRBV7-8 to TRBJ2-7; D is possibly TRBD2 (6 bases). The CDR3 is 13 residues long. The germline gives CDR1 SGHVS, CDR2 FQNEAQ. The V end lost 5 bases, the J end lost 3 bases, and 11 bases lay between the germline ends.

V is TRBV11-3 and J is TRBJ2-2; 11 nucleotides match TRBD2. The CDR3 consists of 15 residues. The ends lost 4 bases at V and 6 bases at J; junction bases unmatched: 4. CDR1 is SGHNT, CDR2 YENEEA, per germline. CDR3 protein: CASSYTSGSSGELFF. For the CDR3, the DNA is TGTGCCAGCAGCTACACTAGCGGGAGCTCCGGGGAGCTGTTTTTT.

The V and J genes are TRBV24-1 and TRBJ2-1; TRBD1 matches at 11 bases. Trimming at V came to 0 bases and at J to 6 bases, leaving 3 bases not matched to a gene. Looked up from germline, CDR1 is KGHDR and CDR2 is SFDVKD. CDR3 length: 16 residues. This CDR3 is CATSDLQGQGGNEQFF. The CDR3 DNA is TGTGCCACCAGTGATTTGCAGGGACAGGGGGGCAATGAGCAGTTCTTC.

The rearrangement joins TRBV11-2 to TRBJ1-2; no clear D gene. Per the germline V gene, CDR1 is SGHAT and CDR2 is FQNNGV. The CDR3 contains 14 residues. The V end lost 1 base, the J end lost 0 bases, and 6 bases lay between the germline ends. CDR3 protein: CASSLGTANYGYTF. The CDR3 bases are TGTGCCAGCAGCTTAGGTACAGCTAACTATGGCTACACCTTC.

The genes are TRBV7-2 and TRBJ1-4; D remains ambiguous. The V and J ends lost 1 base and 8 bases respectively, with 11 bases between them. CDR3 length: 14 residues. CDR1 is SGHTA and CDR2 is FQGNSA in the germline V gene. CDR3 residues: CASSLGRGGEKLFF. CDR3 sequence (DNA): TGTGCCAGCAGCTTAGGCCGGGGTGGGGAAAAACTGTTTTTT.

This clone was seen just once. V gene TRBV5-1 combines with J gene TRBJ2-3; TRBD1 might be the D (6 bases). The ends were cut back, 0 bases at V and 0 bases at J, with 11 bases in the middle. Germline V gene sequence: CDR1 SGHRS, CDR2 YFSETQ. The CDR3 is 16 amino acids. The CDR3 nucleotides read TGCGCCAGCAGCTTGGGGGACACTCGCAGCACAGATACGCAGTATTTT. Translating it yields CASSLGDTRSTDTQYF.

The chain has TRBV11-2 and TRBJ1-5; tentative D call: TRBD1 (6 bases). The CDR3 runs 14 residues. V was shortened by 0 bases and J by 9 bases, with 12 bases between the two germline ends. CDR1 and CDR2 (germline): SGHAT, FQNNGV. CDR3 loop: CASSLDNRVGPQHF. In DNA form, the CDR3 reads TGTGCCAGCAGCTTAGACAACAGGGTAGGGCCCCAGCATTTT.

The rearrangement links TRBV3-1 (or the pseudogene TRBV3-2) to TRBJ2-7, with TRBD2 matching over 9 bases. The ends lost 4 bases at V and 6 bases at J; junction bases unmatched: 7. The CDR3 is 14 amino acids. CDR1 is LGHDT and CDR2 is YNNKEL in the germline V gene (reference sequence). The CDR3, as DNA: TGTGCCAGCAGCCCGCCGGGACTAGCTTCCGAGCAGTACTTC. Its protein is CASSPPGLASEQYF.

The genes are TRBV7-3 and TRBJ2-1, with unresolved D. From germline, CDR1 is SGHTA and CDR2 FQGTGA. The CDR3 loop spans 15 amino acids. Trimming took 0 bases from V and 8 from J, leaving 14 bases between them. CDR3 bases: TGTGCCAGCAGCTTAACGGCATACCCTGTGGATGAGCAGTTCTTC. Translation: CASSLTAYPVDEQFF.

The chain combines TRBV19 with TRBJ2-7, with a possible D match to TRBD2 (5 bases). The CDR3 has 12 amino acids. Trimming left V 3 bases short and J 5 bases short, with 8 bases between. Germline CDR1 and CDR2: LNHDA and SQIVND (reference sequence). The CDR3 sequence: CASSISGDEQYF. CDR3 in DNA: TGTGCCAGTAGTATTTCCGGGGACGAGCAGTACTTC.

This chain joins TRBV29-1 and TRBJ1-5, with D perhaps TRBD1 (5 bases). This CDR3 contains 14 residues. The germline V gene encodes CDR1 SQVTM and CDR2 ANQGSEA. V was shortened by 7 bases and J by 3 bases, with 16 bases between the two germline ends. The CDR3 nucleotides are TGCAGCGCCATTACTGACAGTATCAATCAGCCCCAGCATTTT. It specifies CSAITDSINQPQHF.

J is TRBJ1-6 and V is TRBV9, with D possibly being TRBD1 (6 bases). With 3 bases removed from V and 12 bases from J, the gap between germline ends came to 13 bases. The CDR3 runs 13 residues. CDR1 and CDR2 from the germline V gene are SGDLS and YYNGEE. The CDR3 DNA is TGTGCCAGCAGCGCACACAGGGATGGACCCCTCCACTTT. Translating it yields CASSAHRDGPLHF.

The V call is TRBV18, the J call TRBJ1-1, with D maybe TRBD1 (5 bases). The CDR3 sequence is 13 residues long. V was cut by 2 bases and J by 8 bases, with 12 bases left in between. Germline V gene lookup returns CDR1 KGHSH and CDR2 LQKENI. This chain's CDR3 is CASSPIATGEAFF. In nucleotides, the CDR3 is TGTGCCAGCTCACCAATAGCAACAGGAGAAGCTTTCTTT.

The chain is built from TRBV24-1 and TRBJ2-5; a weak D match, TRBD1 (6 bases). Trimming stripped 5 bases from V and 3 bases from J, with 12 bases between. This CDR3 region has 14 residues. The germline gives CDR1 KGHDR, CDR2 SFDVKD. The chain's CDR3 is CATSAATGKETQYF. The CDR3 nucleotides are TGTGCCACCAGTGCCGCGACAGGAAAAGAGACCCAGTACTTC.